This TCR beta chain is from a study of radiotherapy plus CTLA-4 blockade in lung cancer. The CDR3 loop spans 13 amino acids. With 10 bases removed from V and 8 bases from J, the gap between germline ends came to 15 bases. The V gene's germline CDR1 is ENHRY and CDR2 SYGVKD. Sequencing used immunoSEQ multiplex PCR; TCRdb keeps in-frame clones, though not all of them. There are fewer than 95,000 clones in the sample; about four fifths occur only once, and 0.84% lies in the top ten. This clone was observed once. The receptor comes from a human donor with non-small cell lung cancer who had stable disease on radiotherapy plus ipilimumab. Sequences were derived from peripheral blood, sampled from a patient treated with radiotherapy plus ipilimumab. The chain couples TRBV10-3 to TRBJ1-6, with D possibly matching TRBD1 (5 bases). The CDR3 sequence is CATRGDPDSPLHF. CDR3 DNA sequence: TGTGCCACCAGAGGGGACCCTGATTCACCCCTCCACTTT.